Listed here are 21 T cell receptor beta chains from one sample, sequenced in a study of CD8 T cells in ankylosing spondylitis. TCRdb passed the 5' RACE reads through MiXCR, listing each CDR3 protein once. The table shows roughly 250,000 distinct CDR3 sequences, with 10% occurring only once. Material for sequencing was blood, either unsorted or a sorted T cell fraction (not recorded which). The receptors here all came from a male donor with ankylosing spondylitis or in good health (not recorded which).

The genes are TRBV7-7 and TRBJ2-3; D remains unclear. The CDR3 loop spans 13 amino acids. The ends were cut back, 2 bases at V and 2 bases at J, with 5 bases in the middle. CDR1 and CDR2 from the germline V gene are SSHAT and FNYEAQ (reference sequence). Written as DNA, the CDR3 is TGTGCCAGCAGCTTAATTGACACAGATACGCAGTATTTT. It translates to CASSLIDTDTQYF.

This clonotype was seen at least ten times. The gene calls are TRBV7-2 and TRBJ2-3; D is unclear. V lost 5 bases and J 5 bases, leaving 11 bases between the germline ends. Germline V lookup: CDR1 SGHTA, CDR2 FQGNSA. CDR3 length: 13 residues. CDR3 nucleotides: TGTGCCAGCAGCCTAACTACGCAAGATACGCAGTATTTT. Its translation: CASSLTTQDTQYF.

This clonotype has a count of ten or more. J is TRBJ1-2 and V is TRBV29-1; 7 nucleotides line up with TRBD1. The V and J ends lost 7 bases and 8 bases, in that order; junction bases with no gene match: 13. The CDR3 runs to 13 residues. Germline V gives CDR1 SQVTM, CDR2 ANQGSEA. CDR3 sequence: CSAERQGGEGYTF. CDR3 bases: TGCAGCGCCGAGCGACAGGGTGGGGAGGGCTACACCTTC.

This clonotype occurred many times. V is TRBV27 and J is TRBJ2-7; D assignment may be TRBD1 or TRBD2 (5 bases each). Germline V CDR1 and CDR2: MNHEY, SMNVEV (reference sequence). V dropped 3 bases and J dropped 7 bases, with 13 bases sitting between them. CDR3 length equals 13 residues. In DNA form, the CDR3 reads TGTGCCAGCAGTTTCCGGGAATCAGGGGAGCAGTACTTC. Translated: CASSFRESGEQYF.

This chain links TRBV11-3 with TRBJ1-3; tentatively, D is TRBD1 (5 bases). CDR3 length: 15 residues. Trimming cost V 4 bases and J 4 bases, with 14 bases left between them. CDR1 is SGHNT, CDR2 YENEEA, per germline. CDR3 sequence reads: CASSSRQGAGNTIYF. Here the CDR3 DNA reads TGTGCCAGCAGCTCCCGCCAGGGAGCGGGAAACACCATATATTTT.

This clonotype was found many times. This rearrangement joins TRBV29-1 to TRBJ2-1, with 8 bases lining up with TRBD2. Trimming cost V 5 bases and J 3 bases; bases outside gene matches: 9. Per germline, CDR1 SQVTM and CDR2 ANQGSEA. CDR3 size: 15 residues. In DNA form, the CDR3 reads TGCAGCGTTCTTCTGCGGGAGGTTCGCTACAATGAGCAGTTCTTC. Translated: CSVLLREVRYNEQFF.

As concerns this clonotype: This may be a read error: a much more frequent sequence differs by one nucleotide. The genes are TRBV7-8 and TRBJ2-7, with D tentatively TRBD1 or TRBD2 (5 bases each). The CDR3 runs 15 residues. The germline V gene has CDR1 SGHVS and CDR2 FQNEAQ. The CDR3 region has the DNA TGTACCAGCAGCTTACTGGCAGGGACCACCTACGAGCAGTACTTC. Its translation: CTSSLLAGTTYEQYF.

This clonotype was counted ten times or more. The chain is built from TRBV30 and TRBJ2-7; D ambiguous. CDR3 length: 14 amino acids. Trimming took 1 base from V and 0 from J, leaving 10 bases between them. Germline V lookup: CDR1 GTSNPN, CDR2 SVGIG (reference sequence). CDR3 residues: CAWSAQLSSYEQYF. CDR3 sequence (DNA): TGTGCCTGGAGTGCTCAGCTTAGCTCCTACGAGCAGTACTTC.

This clonotype was counted ten times or more. V and J are TRBV29-1 and TRBJ2-3; 7 bases match TRBD2. Trimming cost V 5 bases and J 4 bases; bases outside gene matches: 12. Germline V gene data show CDR1 as SQVTM and CDR2 as ANQGSEA. CDR3 length equals 15 residues. As DNA, the CDR3 is TGCAGCGTTCGAGATAGCGGGTCGCCCCCAGATACGCAGTATTTT. Translated: CSVRDSGSPPDTQYF.

This clonotype was seen ten or more times. The chain recombines TRBV25-1 with TRBJ2-7; TRBD1 agrees at 10 bases. This CDR3 comprises 14 residues. V was clipped by 6 bases and J by 4 bases; unmatched bases: 6. Germline-derived CDR1 and CDR2 are MGHDK and SYGVNS. This CDR3 reads CASRGDRGGYEQYF. The CDR3 nucleotides are TGTGCCAGCAGAGGGGACAGGGGTGGGTACGAGCAGTACTTC.

The chain carries TRBV20-1 and TRBJ2-4; a possible D gene is TRBD2 (5 bases). V was shortened by 0 bases and J by 6 bases, with 27 bases between the two germline ends. The CDR3 spans 19 residues. The germline V gene encodes CDR1 DFQATT and CDR2 SNEGSKA (reference sequence). CDR3 loop: CSARDPGTSSAIGGNIQYF. CDR3 nucleotides: TGCAGTGCTAGAGATCCGGGAACTAGTTCCGCTATAGGTGGAAACATTCAGTACTTC.

V usage is TRBV5-1 and J usage is TRBJ2-5, with 8 bases identical to TRBD2. V lost 0 bases and J lost 7; bases outside the gene matches: 8. The CDR3 has 15 residues. Germline CDR1 reads SGHRS; CDR2 reads YFSETQ. CDR3 nucleotide sequence: TGCGCCAGCAGCTTGGGTAGCGGGAAGGAAGTGACCCAGTACTTC. It translates to CASSLGSGKEVTQYF.

This clonotype showed up many times. This chain connects TRBV5-1 to TRBJ1-4, with no clear D. The V gene lost 2 bases and the J gene lost 10 bases, with 15 bases spanning the gap. The CDR3 sequence is 14 residues long. Germline assignment: CDR1 SGHRS and CDR2 YFSETQ. In nucleotides, the CDR3 is TGCGCCAGCAGCTTCATGGACCCCTCGAGAAAACTGTTTTTT. It codes for CASSFMDPSRKLFF.

The chain recombines TRBV20-1 with TRBJ2-7; D uncertain. V was pared by 6 bases and J by 0 bases, with 15 bases between. CDR1 and CDR2 from the germline V gene are DFQATT and SNEGSKA (reference sequence). The CDR3 is made up of 14 amino acids. CDR3 in DNA: TGCAGTGCCAAGGGTCGGGCAGGCTCCTACGAGCAGTACTTC. Translated: CSAKGRAGSYEQYF.

Concerning this clonotype: This may be a read error: a much more frequent sequence differs by one nucleotide. V and J are TRBV5-5 and TRBJ2-2; possibly TRBD1 for D (5 bases). CDR1 SGHKS and CDR2 YYEKEE come from the germline V gene (reference sequence). The CDR3 is 14 residues long. CDR3 sequence (DNA): TGTGCCAGCAGCTTGGACAGGAACATCGGGGAGCTGTTTTTT. Encoded protein: CASSLDRNIGELFF.

This chain links TRBV20-1 with TRBJ2-7; D uncertain. Germline CDR1 DFQATT, CDR2 SNEGSKA (reference sequence). With 0 bases removed from V and 0 bases from J, the gap between germline ends came to 9 bases. The CDR3 is 14 amino acids. DNA for the CDR3: TGCAGTGCTAGAGATCCGACGAGCTCCTACGAGCAGTACTTC. Translation gives CSARDPTSSYEQYF.

This clonotype was seen at least ten times. The CDR3 nucleotides are TGCGCCAGCACCTCGGGTTCGGGATGGGACACTGAAGCTTTCTTT. Its protein is CASTSGSGWDTEAFF. The V gene is TRBV5-1, the J gene TRBJ1-1; the D is unclear. Germline CDR1 SGHRS, CDR2 YFSETQ. The V gene lost 6 bases and the J gene lost 3 bases, with 18 bases spanning the gap. The CDR3 is 15 amino acids.

This clonotype was observed many times. The chain has TRBV2 and TRBJ2-3; TRBD1 matches at 8 bases. The trim removed 3 bases at V and 5 bases at J, leaving 1 base unmatched. CDR1 and CDR2 (germline): SNHLY, FYNNEI. This CDR3 comprises 13 residues. The CDR3 protein is CASSDRGRDTQYF. CDR3 in DNA: TGTGCCAGCAGTGACAGGGGGCGAGATACGCAGTATTTT.

DNA of the CDR3: TGTGCCAGCAGCCCCAGCGGCAGCTCGAACACCGGGGAGCTGTTTTTT. It is translated as CASSPSGSSNTGELFF. V usage is TRBV11-2 and J usage is TRBJ2-2; maybe TRBD2 (5 bases). V was trimmed by 5 bases and J by 0 bases, leaving 13 bases between them. The CDR3 contains 16 residues. CDR1 SGHAT and CDR2 FQNNGV come from the germline V gene. The variable domain in full, with the rest retrieved from reference TRBV11-2 and TRBJ2-2, is EAGVAQSPRYKIIEKRQSVAFWCNPISGHATLYWYQQILGQGPKLLIQFQNNGVVDDSQLPKDRFSAERLKGVDSTLKIQPAKLEDSAVYLCASSPSGSSNTGELFFGEGSRLTVL.

This clonotype was counted between two and nine times. The chain carries TRBV3-1 and TRBJ1-4; tentative D call: TRBD1 (5 bases). The germline gives CDR1 LGHDT, CDR2 YNNKEL (reference sequence). V lost 2 bases and J lost 7, with 14 bases in between. The CDR3 length is 15 residues. The CDR3 reads CASSQTRGRGEKLFF. CDR3 coding DNA: TGTGCCAGCAGCCAAACTAGGGGAAGGGGTGAAAAACTGTTTTTT.

The V call is TRBV11-2, the J call TRBJ2-7; 15 nucleotides match TRBD2. J was trimmed by 0 bases and V by 5 bases; bases with no gene match: 8. Germline V CDR1 and CDR2: SGHAT, FQNNGV. The CDR3 length is 18 residues. CDR3 coding DNA: TGTGCCAGCAGCGGCGGACTAGCGGGAGGGCCCCGCTCCTACGAGCAGTACTTC. This translates into CASSGGLAGGPRSYEQYF.